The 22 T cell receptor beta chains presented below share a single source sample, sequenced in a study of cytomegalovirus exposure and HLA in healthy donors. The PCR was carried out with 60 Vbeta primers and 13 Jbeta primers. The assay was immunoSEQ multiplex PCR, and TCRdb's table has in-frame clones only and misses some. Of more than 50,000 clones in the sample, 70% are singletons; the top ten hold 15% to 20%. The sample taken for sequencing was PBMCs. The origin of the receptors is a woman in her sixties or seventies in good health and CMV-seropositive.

CDR3 bases: TGTGCCAGCAGTGCGGGGAATCAGCCCCAGCATTTT. This gives the protein CASSAGNQPQHF. The V gene is TRBV2, the J gene TRBJ1-5, with D uncertain. Trimming took off 4 bases at V and 4 bases at J, with 5 bases between the two ends. Germline V lookup: CDR1 SNHLY, CDR2 FYNNEI. The CDR3 totals 12 residues.

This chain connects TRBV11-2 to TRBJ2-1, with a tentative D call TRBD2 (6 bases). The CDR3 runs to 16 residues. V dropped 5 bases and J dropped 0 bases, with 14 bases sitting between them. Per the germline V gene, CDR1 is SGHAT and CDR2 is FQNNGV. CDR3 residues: CASSPVRGPSYNEQFF. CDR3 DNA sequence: TGTGCCAGCAGCCCGGTGCGGGGTCCCTCCTACAATGAGCAGTTCTTC.

The CDR3 loop is CASSGKGSGNSPLHF. The CDR3 DNA reads as TGTGCCAGCAGCGGGAAGGGGTCTGGGAATTCACCCCTCCACTTT. V is TRBV7-9 and J is TRBJ1-6, with D tentatively TRBD1 (5 bases). CDR1 is SEHNR and CDR2 is FQNEAQ in the germline V gene (reference sequence). The CDR3 is 15 residues long. V was cut by 5 bases and J by 7 bases, with 15 bases left in between. Supplemented by reference TRBV7-9 and TRBJ1-6, the full variable domain reads DTGVSQNPRHKITKRGQNVTFRCDPISEHNRLYWYRQTLGQGPEFLTYFQNEAQLEKSRLLSDRFSAERPKGSFSTLEIQRTEQGDSAMYLCASSGKGSGNSPLHFGNGTRLTVT.

The CDR3 sequence is CASSYTPTGKYGYTF. CDR3 DNA sequence: TGTGCCAGCAGTTACACCCCGACAGGGAAGTATGGCTACACCTTC. The chain has TRBV6-5 and TRBJ1-2; 7 nucleotides match TRBD1. J lost 5 bases, V lost 2 bases, and 8 bases had no gene match. CDR1 and CDR2 from the germline V gene are MNHEY and SVGAGI. This CDR3 region has 15 residues.

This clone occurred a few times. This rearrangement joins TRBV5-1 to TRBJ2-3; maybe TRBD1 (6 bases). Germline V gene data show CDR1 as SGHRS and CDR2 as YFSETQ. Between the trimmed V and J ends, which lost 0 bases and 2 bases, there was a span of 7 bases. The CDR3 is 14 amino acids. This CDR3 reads CASSLGQDTDTQYF. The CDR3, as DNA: TGCGCCAGCAGCTTGGGACAGGACACAGATACGCAGTATTTT.

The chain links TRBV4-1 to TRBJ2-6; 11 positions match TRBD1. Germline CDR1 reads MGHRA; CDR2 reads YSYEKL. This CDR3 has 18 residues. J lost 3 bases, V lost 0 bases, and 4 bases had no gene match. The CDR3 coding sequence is TGCGCCAGCAGCCAAGAGGGACAGGGGGTATATGGGGCCAACGTCCTGACTTTC. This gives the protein CASSQEGQGVYGANVLTF.

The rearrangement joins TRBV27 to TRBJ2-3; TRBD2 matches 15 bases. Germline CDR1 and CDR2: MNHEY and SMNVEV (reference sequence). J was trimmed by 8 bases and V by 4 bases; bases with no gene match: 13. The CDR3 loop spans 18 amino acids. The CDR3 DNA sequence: TGTGCCAGCAGTTCCGCCAGGACTAGCGGGGGGGCTAGTGGTACGCAGTATTTT. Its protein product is CASSSARTSGGASGTQYF.

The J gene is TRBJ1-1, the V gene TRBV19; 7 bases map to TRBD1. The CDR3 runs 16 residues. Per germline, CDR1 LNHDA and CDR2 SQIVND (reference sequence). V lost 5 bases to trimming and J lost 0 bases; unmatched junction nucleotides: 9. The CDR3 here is CASSPQGNLMNTEAFF. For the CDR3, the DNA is TGTGCCAGTAGTCCACAGGGGAACTTAATGAACACTGAAGCTTTCTTT.

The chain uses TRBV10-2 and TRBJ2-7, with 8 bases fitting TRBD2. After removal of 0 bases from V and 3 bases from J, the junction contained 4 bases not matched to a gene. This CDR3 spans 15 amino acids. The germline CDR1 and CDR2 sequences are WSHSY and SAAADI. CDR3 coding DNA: TGCGCCAGCAGTGAGTCCAGCGGGGGTTTCTACGAGCAGTACTTC. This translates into CASSESSGGFYEQYF.

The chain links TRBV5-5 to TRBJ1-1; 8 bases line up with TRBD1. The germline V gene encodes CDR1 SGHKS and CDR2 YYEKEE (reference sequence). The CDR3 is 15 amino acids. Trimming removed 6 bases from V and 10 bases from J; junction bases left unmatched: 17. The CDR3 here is CASIDARGPGGVAFF. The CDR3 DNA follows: TGTGCCAGCATCGACGCCAGGGGGCCTGGTGGGGTAGCTTTCTTT.

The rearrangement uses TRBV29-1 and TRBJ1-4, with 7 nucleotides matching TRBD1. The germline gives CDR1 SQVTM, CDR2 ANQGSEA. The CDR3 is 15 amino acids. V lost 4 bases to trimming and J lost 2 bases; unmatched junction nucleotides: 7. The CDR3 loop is CSVARGSSTNEKLFF. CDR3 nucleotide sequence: TGCAGCGTTGCCAGGGGGAGTTCGACTAATGAAAAACTGTTTTTT.

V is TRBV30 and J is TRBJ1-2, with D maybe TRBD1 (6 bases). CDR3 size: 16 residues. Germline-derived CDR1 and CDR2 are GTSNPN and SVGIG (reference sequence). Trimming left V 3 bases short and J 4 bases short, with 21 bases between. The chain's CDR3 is CAWSPLGRLRGYGYTF. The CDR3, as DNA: TGTGCCTGGAGCCCTTTGGGACGTCTCAGGGGCTATGGCTACACCTTC.

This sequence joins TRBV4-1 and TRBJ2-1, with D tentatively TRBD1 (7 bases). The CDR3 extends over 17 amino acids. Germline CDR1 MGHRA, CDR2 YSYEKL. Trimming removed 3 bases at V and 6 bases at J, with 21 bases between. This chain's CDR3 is CASSHIRGTAAANEQFF. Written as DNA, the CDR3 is TGCGCCAGCAGCCATATCCGCGGGACAGCAGCCGCCAATGAGCAGTTCTTC.

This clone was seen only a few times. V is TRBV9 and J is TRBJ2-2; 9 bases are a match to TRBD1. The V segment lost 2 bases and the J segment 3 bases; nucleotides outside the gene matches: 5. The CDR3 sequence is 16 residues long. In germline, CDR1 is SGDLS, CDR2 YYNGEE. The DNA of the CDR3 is TGTGCCAGCAGCGTTTCCGGGACAGGGTACACCGGGGAGCTGTTTTTT. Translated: CASSVSGTGYTGELFF.

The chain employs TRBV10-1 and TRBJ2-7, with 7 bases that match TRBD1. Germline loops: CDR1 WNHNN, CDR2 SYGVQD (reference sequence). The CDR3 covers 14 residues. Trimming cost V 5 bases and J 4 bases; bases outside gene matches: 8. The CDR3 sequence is CASSPGQKPYEQYF. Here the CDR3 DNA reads TGCGCCAGCAGTCCGGGACAGAAGCCTTACGAGCAGTACTTC.

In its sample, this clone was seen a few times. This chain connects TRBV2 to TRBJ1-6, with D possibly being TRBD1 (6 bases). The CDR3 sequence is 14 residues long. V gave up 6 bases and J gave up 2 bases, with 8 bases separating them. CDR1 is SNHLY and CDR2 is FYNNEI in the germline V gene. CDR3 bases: TGTGCCAGCAGCCAGGGGACCTATAATTCACCCCTCCACTTT. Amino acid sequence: CASSQGTYNSPLHF. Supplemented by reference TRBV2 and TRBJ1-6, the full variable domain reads EPEVTQTPSHQVTQMGQEVILRCVPISNHLYFYWYRQILGQKVEFLVSFYNNEISEKSEIFDDQFSVERPDGSNFTLKIRSTKLEDSAMYFCASSQGTYNSPLHFGNGTRLTVT.

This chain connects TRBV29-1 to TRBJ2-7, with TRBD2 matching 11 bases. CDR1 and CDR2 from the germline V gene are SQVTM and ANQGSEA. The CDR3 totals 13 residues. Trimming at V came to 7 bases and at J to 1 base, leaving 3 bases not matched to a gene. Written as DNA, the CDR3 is TGCAGCGCTCTAGCGGGGGGATCCTACGAGCAGTACTTC. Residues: CSALAGGSYEQYF.

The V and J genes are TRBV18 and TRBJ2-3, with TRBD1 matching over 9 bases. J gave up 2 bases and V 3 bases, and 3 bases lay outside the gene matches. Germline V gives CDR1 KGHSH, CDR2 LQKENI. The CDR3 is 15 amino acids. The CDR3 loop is CASSPGQGITDTQYF. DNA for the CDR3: TGTGCCAGCTCACCGGGACAGGGTATCACAGATACGCAGTATTTT.

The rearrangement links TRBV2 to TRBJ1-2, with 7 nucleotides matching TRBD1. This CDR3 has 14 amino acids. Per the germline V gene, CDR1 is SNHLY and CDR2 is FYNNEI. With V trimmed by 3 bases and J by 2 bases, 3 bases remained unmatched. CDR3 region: CASSDMTGNYGYTF. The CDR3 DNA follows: TGTGCCAGCAGTGACATGACAGGGAACTATGGCTACACCTTC.

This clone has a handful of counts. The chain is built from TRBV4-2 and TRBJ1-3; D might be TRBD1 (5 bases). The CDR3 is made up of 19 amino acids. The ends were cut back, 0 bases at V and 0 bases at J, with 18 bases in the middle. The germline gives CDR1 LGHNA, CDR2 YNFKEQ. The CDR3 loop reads CASSQDLGGTLSSGNTIYF. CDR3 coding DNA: TGTGCCAGCAGCCAAGATTTGGGAGGGACTCTTAGCTCTGGAAACACCATATATTTT.

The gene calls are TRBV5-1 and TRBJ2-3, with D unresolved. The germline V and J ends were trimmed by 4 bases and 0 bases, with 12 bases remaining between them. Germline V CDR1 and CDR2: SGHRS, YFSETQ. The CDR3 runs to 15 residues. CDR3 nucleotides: TGCGCCAGCAGCCCCCGGCCGACTAGCACAGATACGCAGTATTTT. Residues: CASSPRPTSTDTQYF.

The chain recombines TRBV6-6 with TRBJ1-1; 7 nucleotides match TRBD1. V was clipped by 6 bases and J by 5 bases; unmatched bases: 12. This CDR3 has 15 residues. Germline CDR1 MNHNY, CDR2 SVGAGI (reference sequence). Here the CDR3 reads CASSRDPETGTEAFF. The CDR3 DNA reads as TGTGCCAGCAGCCGGGACCCAGAGACAGGGACTGAAGCTTTCTTT.